The 29 T cell receptor beta chains below all came from one sample that was sequenced in a study of T cell clones after liver transplantation. Assay: immunoSEQ multiplex PCR; the TCRdb copy retains only in-frame clones and omits some. This sample has over 50,000 clones, with approximately 84% found just once. Sample: CD4+ T cells from blood, taken before liver transplant. Every receptor here comes from a human donor who received a liver transplant.

The chain couples TRBV19 to TRBJ2-7; D assignment may be TRBD1 or TRBD2 (6 bases each). CDR3 length: 16 amino acids. Trimming cost V 6 bases and J 7 bases, with 25 bases left between them. Looked up from germline, CDR1 is LNHDA and CDR2 is SQIVND (reference sequence). The CDR3 is CASRDRPRRGLSEQYF. CDR3 bases: TGTGCCAGTAGGGATAGGCCCCGCCGGGGGCTGTCAGAGCAGTACTTC. Variable domain in full (rest from reference TRBV19 and TRBJ2-7): DGGITQSPKYLFRKEGQNVTLSCEQNLNHDAMYWYRQDPGQGLRLIYYSQIVNDFQKGDIAEGYSVSREKKESFPLTVTSAQKNPTAFYLCASRDRPRRGLSEQYFGPGTRLTVT.

The chain has TRBV7-3 and TRBJ2-7; 9 positions match TRBD2. Trimming cost V 2 bases and J 5 bases; bases outside gene matches: 7. The CDR3 is made up of 15 amino acids. CDR1 is SGHTA, CDR2 FQGTGA, per germline. The CDR3 loop reads CASSLSSGDDHEQYF. CDR3 bases: TGTGCCAGCAGCTTATCTAGCGGGGATGATCACGAGCAGTACTTC.

This clone was counted a single time. The chain combines TRBV7-8 with TRBJ2-5, with D possibly matching TRBD1 (5 bases). This CDR3 region has 15 residues. Trimming cost V 1 base and J 3 bases, with 12 bases left between them. CDR1 is SGHVS, CDR2 FQNEAQ, per germline. CDR3 in DNA: TGTGCCAGCAGCTTAGGACATGGGGCGGAAGAGACCCAGTACTTC. It is translated as CASSLGHGAEETQYF.

The chain carries TRBV5-1 and TRBJ2-5; perhaps TRBD1 as D (5 bases). V lost 4 bases to trimming and J lost 7 bases, with 20 bases between them. Germline-derived CDR1 and CDR2 are SGHRS and YFSETQ. CDR3 length: 15 residues. DNA for the CDR3: TGCGCCAGCAGCCCGGACAAGGGTGGGGTTGGGACCCAGTACTTC. Amino acids: CASSPDKGGVGTQYF.

The chain has TRBV5-5 and TRBJ2-1; 9 nucleotides agree with TRBD2. Germline V CDR1 and CDR2: SGHKS, YYEKEE (reference sequence). The CDR3 totals 14 residues. The V and J ends lost 3 bases and 8 bases, in that order; junction bases with no gene match: 6. CDR3 DNA: TGTGCCAGCAGCTCTAGCGGGGCACGGTATGAGCAGTTCTTC. This translates into CASSSSGARYEQFF.

The gene calls are TRBV10-3 and TRBJ1-1; weak D call: TRBD1 (6 bases). Germline V gives CDR1 ENHRY, CDR2 SYGVKD. V lost 0 bases and J 8 bases, leaving 13 bases between the germline ends. The CDR3 loop spans 14 amino acids. This CDR3 is CAISESMGQGEAFF. CDR3 DNA sequence: TGTGCCATCAGTGAGTCTATGGGGCAGGGGGAAGCTTTCTTT.

The chain links TRBV4-1 to TRBJ2-2, with D maybe TRBD2 (5 bases). V was clipped by 2 bases and J by 3 bases, with 13 bases between them. The CDR3 contains 16 residues. Per germline, CDR1 MGHRA and CDR2 YSYEKL. The CDR3 region has the DNA TGCGCCAGCAGCCAACTCTATCTCGGGGACACCGGGGAGCTGTTTTTT. Protein product: CASSQLYLGDTGELFF.

This clone was recorded a few times. The genes are TRBV15 and TRBJ2-3; D not certain. This CDR3 comprises 11 residues. Trimming took 0 bases from V and 10 from J, leaving 5 bases between them. Germline V gene sequence: CDR1 LNHNV, CDR2 YYDKDF (reference sequence). In nucleotides, the CDR3 is TGTGCCACCAGCAGAGATGGGGCGCAGTATTTT. It encodes CATSRDGAQYF.

This clone was seen once. The V call is TRBV11-2, the J call TRBJ1-4; 7 nucleotides agree with TRBD1. V shed 7 bases and J 8 bases; nucleotides not matched to a gene: 19. This CDR3 has 17 residues. Germline V gene sequence: CDR1 SGHAT, CDR2 FQNNGV. The CDR3: CASNLVGGEGPIEKLFF. CDR3 coding DNA: TGTGCCAGCAACTTGGTAGGGGGCGAGGGTCCTATAGAAAAACTGTTTTTT.

This clone was seen just once. V and J are TRBV5-8 and TRBJ1-4; maybe TRBD1 (5 bases). The CDR3 contains 14 residues. Germline CDR1 reads SGHTS; CDR2 reads YDEGEE. With 6 bases removed from V and 4 bases from J, the gap between germline ends came to 13 bases. The CDR3 DNA reads as TGTGCCAGCAACACCCCGGGGCGTAATGAAAAACTGTTTTTT. Encoded protein: CASNTPGRNEKLFF.

The rearrangement joins TRBV19 to TRBJ1-3; D perhaps matches TRBD1 (6 bases). There are 13 residues in the CDR3. V lost 10 bases, J lost 2 bases, and 12 bases lay in between. Germline V lookup: CDR1 LNHDA, CDR2 SQIVND (reference sequence). The CDR3 DNA follows: TGTGCCACCTCGGGGGGCGCTGGAAACACCATATATTTT. Encoded protein: CATSGGAGNTIYF.

In its sample, this clone was seen a few times. The chain employs TRBV4-1 and TRBJ2-3; D is uncertain. Germline CDR1 MGHRA, CDR2 YSYEKL. Trimming took 0 bases from V and 1 from J, leaving 11 bases between them. The CDR3 contains 16 residues. The CDR3 DNA sequence: TGCGCCAGCAGCCAAGATAAGGCTCTCCGCACAGATACGCAGTATTTT. Its protein is CASSQDKALRTDTQYF.

This sequence joins TRBV7-2 and TRBJ1-3; 9 nucleotides line up with TRBD1. The trim removed 6 bases at V and 0 bases at J, leaving 6 bases unmatched. Germline CDR1 reads SGHTA; CDR2 reads FQGNSA. The CDR3 covers 16 residues. CDR3 coding DNA: TGTGCCAGCAGAGGGACAGGGAGCTTCTCTGGAAACACCATATATTTT. It is translated as CASRGTGSFSGNTIYF.

This chain connects TRBV15 to TRBJ1-5; maybe TRBD1 (5 bases). The germline V gene has CDR1 LNHNV and CDR2 YYDKDF (reference sequence). Trimming shortened V by 0 bases and J by 7 bases, and 13 bases separated the two germline ends. This CDR3 is 15 amino acids long. The CDR3 sequence: CATSRDPGGSQPQHF. The DNA of the CDR3 is TGTGCCACCAGCAGAGATCCGGGGGGTAGCCAGCCCCAGCATTTT.

V is TRBV10-3 and J is TRBJ1-1; D gene unclear. CDR3 length: 12 amino acids. V was clipped by 0 bases and J by 11 bases, with 10 bases between them. Germline CDR1 and CDR2: ENHRY and SYGVKD. This CDR3 reads CAISESGNGAFF. As DNA, the CDR3 is TGTGCCATCAGTGAGTCGGGGAACGGGGCTTTCTTT.

The chain links TRBV19 to TRBJ2-7; D is possibly TRBD2 (6 bases). The CDR3 sequence is 15 residues long. Germline assignment: CDR1 LNHDA and CDR2 SQIVND (reference sequence). V was pared by 6 bases and J by 3 bases, with 18 bases between. In DNA, the CDR3 is TGTGCCAGTAGCGCGGGGAAGTTGGGGGACTACGAGCAGTACTTC. Protein: CASSAGKLGDYEQYF. The whole variable domain, filled in from reference TRBV19 and TRBJ2-7, reads DGGITQSPKYLFRKEGQNVTLSCEQNLNHDAMYWYRQDPGQGLRLIYYSQIVNDFQKGDIAEGYSVSREKKESFPLTVTSAQKNPTAFYLCASSAGKLGDYEQYFGPGTRLTVT.

The V and J genes are TRBV14 and TRBJ1-2, with D tentatively TRBD1 (5 bases). The CDR3 has 13 residues. The V gene lost 2 bases and the J gene lost 8 bases, with 12 bases spanning the gap. Germline V gives CDR1 SGHDN, CDR2 FVKESK. The CDR3 region has the DNA TGTGCCAGCAGCCAACAGGGCCTCGGGGGCTACACCTTC. Encoded protein: CASSQQGLGGYTF.

This clone has only one observation. The chain is built from TRBV18 and TRBJ2-7; D may be TRBD1 (6 bases). The V end lost 4 bases, the J end lost 3 bases, and 13 bases lay between the germline ends. Per the germline V gene, CDR1 is KGHSH and CDR2 is LQKENI. CDR3 size: 14 residues. In nucleotides, the CDR3 is TGTGCCAGCTCACGCCCAGAAGGGGGCTACGAGCAGTACTTC. Protein sequence: CASSRPEGGYEQYF.

As for this clone: Within the sample, other DNA sequences also encode this same CDR3. This chain joins TRBV19 and TRBJ1-5, with 9 bases that match TRBD1. This CDR3 contains 13 residues. Germline V gene lookup returns CDR1 LNHDA and CDR2 SQIVND (reference sequence). With 5 bases clipped from V and 7 bases from J, the junction kept 3 bases outside the gene matches. The CDR3: CASSPDRGQPQHF. CDR3 DNA sequence: TGTGCCAGTAGTCCCGACAGGGGGCAGCCCCAGCATTTT.

The chain is built from TRBV7-8 and TRBJ2-2; D gene ambiguous. Germline assignment: CDR1 SGHVS and CDR2 FQNEAQ. Trimming shortened V by 1 base and J by 0 bases, and 18 bases separated the two germline ends. The CDR3 consists of 19 residues. The CDR3 is CASSLVRFFTPTNTGELFF. CDR3 nucleotides: TGTGCCAGCAGCTTAGTTAGATTCTTTACACCTACGAACACCGGGGAGCTGTTTTTT.

The chain is built from TRBV5-6 and TRBJ1-1; TRBD1 matches 8 bases. CDR3 length: 14 residues. The ends lost 2 bases at V and 1 base at J; junction bases unmatched: 1. CDR1 SGHDT and CDR2 YYEEEE come from the germline V gene. CDR3 sequence (DNA): TGTGCCAGCAGCTTTGGACAGGGGAACACTGAAGCTTTCTTT. Protein: CASSFGQGNTEAFF.

This chain connects TRBV7-9 to TRBJ2-2; 7 bases agree with TRBD1. Germline CDR1 and CDR2: SEHNR and FQNEAQ (reference sequence). The CDR3 has 15 residues. V lost 2 bases, J lost 4 bases, and 4 bases stayed unmatched. CDR3 sequence reads: CASSLLGQSTGELFF. CDR3 DNA sequence: TGTGCCAGCAGCTTATTGGGACAGTCCACCGGGGAGCTGTTTTTT.

The chain couples TRBV7-2 to TRBJ1-2; 10 nucleotides match TRBD1. Trimming removed 5 bases from V and 2 bases from J; junction bases left unmatched: 2. The CDR3 length is 14 residues. The V gene's germline CDR1 is SGHTA and CDR2 FQGNSA. Here the CDR3 DNA reads TGTGCCAGCAGCCCGGGACAGGGGAACTATGGCTACACCTTC. This gives the protein CASSPGQGNYGYTF.

V usage is TRBV5-6 and J usage is TRBJ2-6; 9 nucleotides line up with TRBD1. The CDR3 sequence is 18 residues long. V lost 0 bases to trimming and J lost 0 bases; unmatched junction nucleotides: 4. Germline values: CDR1 SGHDT, CDR2 YYEEEE. CDR3 loop: CASSLVGQGSSGANVLTF. CDR3 DNA: TGTGCCAGCAGCTTGGTTGGACAGGGGAGCTCTGGGGCCAACGTCCTGACTTTC.

This chain links TRBV2 with TRBJ1-5; 8 nucleotides line up with TRBD1. After removal of 6 bases from V and 3 bases from J, the junction contained 7 bases not matched to a gene. The CDR3 is 15 amino acids. In germline, CDR1 is SNHLY, CDR2 FYNNEI. The CDR3 spells CASSLTGVANQPQHF. The CDR3, as DNA: TGTGCCAGCAGCCTGACAGGGGTCGCCAATCAGCCCCAGCATTTT. Full variable domain (remainder filled in from reference TRBV2 and TRBJ1-5): EPEVTQTPSHQVTQMGQEVILRCVPISNHLYFYWYRQILGQKVEFLVSFYNNEISEKSEIFDDQFSVERPDGSNFTLKIRSTKLEDSAMYFCASSLTGVANQPQHFGDGTRLSIL.

The rearrangement links TRBV6-5 to TRBJ1-2; D is ambiguous. Trimming stripped 0 bases from V and 8 bases from J, with 7 bases between. The germline CDR1 and CDR2 sequences are MNHEY and SVGAGI. This CDR3 contains 12 residues. The DNA of the CDR3 is TGTGCCAGCAGTTACTCGAAGGGAGGCTACACCTTC. It codes for CASSYSKGGYTF.

The V gene is TRBV11-2, the J gene TRBJ2-7; no definite D call. The V and J ends lost 5 bases and 3 bases respectively, with 17 bases between them. This CDR3 is 15 amino acids long. Germline V gene sequence: CDR1 SGHAT, CDR2 FQNNGV. CDR3 coding DNA: TGTGCCAGCAGCCCCCTCGGGCCACCAGGCTACGAGCAGTACTTC. Residues: CASSPLGPPGYEQYF.

This chain links TRBV15 with TRBJ1-1; no reliable D call. This CDR3 contains 14 residues. V was clipped by 7 bases and J by 0 bases, with 12 bases between them. Germline V gene sequence: CDR1 LNHNV, CDR2 YYDKDF (reference sequence). In nucleotides, the CDR3 is TGTGCCACCACGGGCGGGAGGTTGAACACTGAAGCTTTCTTT. It specifies CATTGGRLNTEAFF.

This clone was counted ten times or more. This chain joins TRBV7-2 and TRBJ2-7; D gene ambiguous. This CDR3 contains 15 residues. Looked up from germline, CDR1 is SGHTA and CDR2 is FQGNSA. V was shortened by 6 bases and J by 3 bases, with 18 bases between the two germline ends. The CDR3 loop reads CASSLTRTPYYEQYF. CDR3 sequence (DNA): TGTGCCAGCAGTCTAACCCGGACCCCCTACTACGAGCAGTACTTC.